Shown below are 13 T cell receptor beta chains from a single sample sequenced in a study of response to subunit inactivated influenza vaccine. TCRdb re-called the RT-PCR reads with MiXCR, one entry per CDR3 protein. Among 450,000 to 500,000 distinct CDR3 sequences, approximately 11% were seen once, and the ten largest hold more than 10%. Sequenced material: PBMCs from blood, taken around seven weeks after vaccination. The receptor set was obtained from a man aged 45-65 years who received an inactivated influenza vaccine.

This clonotype was observed many times. This chain links TRBV29-1 with TRBJ1-1, with 7 bases that match TRBD1. The V gene's germline CDR1 is SQVTM and CDR2 ANQGSEA. CDR3 length equals 15 residues. V shed 5 bases and J 3 bases; nucleotides not matched to a gene: 12. CDR3 bases: TGCAGCGTTTTGTCGACAGGGACTGGGCACACTGAAGCTTTCTTT. It translates to CSVLSTGTGHTEAFF.

This clonotype was counted between two and nine times. The rearrangement links TRBV10-3 to TRBJ2-2; 7 nucleotides align to TRBD2. V lost 6 bases, J lost 1 base, and 2 bases stayed unmatched. Germline lookup yields CDR1 ENHRY and CDR2 SYGVKD. The length of the CDR3 is 14 residues. CDR3 sequence: CAISGEGNTGELFF. The CDR3 DNA sequence: TGTGCCATCAGCGGGGAGGGGAACACCGGGGAGCTGTTTTTT.

V is TRBV7-9 and J is TRBJ2-5, with a tentative D call TRBD2 (5 bases). V was clipped by 5 bases and J by 5 bases, with 21 bases between them. The CDR3 sequence is 16 residues long. CDR1 is SEHNR, CDR2 FQNEAQ, per germline (reference sequence). The CDR3 nucleotides are TGTGCCAGCAGCCCGGACTTCGCGGGCCTGGGGGAGACCCAGTACTTC. The encoded protein is CASSPDFAGLGETQYF.

The V gene is TRBV5-6, the J gene TRBJ2-7; possibly TRBD2 for D (6 bases). Trimming stripped 0 bases from V and 1 base from J, with 11 bases between. The CDR3 is made up of 15 amino acids. Germline CDR1 reads SGHDT; CDR2 reads YYEEEE. The CDR3 DNA follows: TGTGCCAGCAGCTTGGTAAGGGAGGTATCCTACGAGCAGTACTTC. This encodes CASSLVREVSYEQYF.

This clonotype was picked up many times. The chain combines TRBV3-1 with TRBJ2-2; D remains unclear. Germline V gene sequence: CDR1 LGHDT, CDR2 YNNKEL (reference sequence). There are 17 residues in the CDR3. V was clipped by 1 base and J by 6 bases, with 18 bases between them. In DNA form, the CDR3 reads TGTGCCAGCAGCCAAGTTCAACTTAGGTGGAGTCCCGGGGAGCTGTTTTTT. It yields the protein CASSQVQLRWSPGELFF.

This clonotype was detected once. The rearrangement uses TRBV9 and TRBJ2-2; 8 bases match TRBD1. There are 15 residues in the CDR3. V lost 1 base to trimming and J lost 5 bases; unmatched junction nucleotides: 4. Germline V CDR1 and CDR2: SGDLS, YYNGEE. CDR3 coding DNA: TGTGCCAGCAGCGTAATGACAGGGGAAACCGGGGAGCTGTTTTTT. This gives the protein CASSVMTGETGELFF.

The CDR3: CASSPAGSAGEKLFF. The DNA of the CDR3 is TGCGCCAGCAGCCCGGCGGGCTCGGCGGGTGAAAAACTGTTTTTT. The rearrangement links TRBV5-1 to TRBJ1-4; D gene unclear. Looked up from germline, CDR1 is SGHRS and CDR2 is YFSETQ. Trimming took off 4 bases at V and 7 bases at J, with 17 bases between the two ends. The CDR3 has 15 amino acids.

The chain employs TRBV25-1 and TRBJ2-2, with TRBD1 matching over 7 bases. The CDR3 extends over 15 amino acids. Germline V gene lookup returns CDR1 MGHDK and CDR2 SYGVNS. With V trimmed by 5 bases and J by 6 bases, 9 bases remained unmatched. As DNA, the CDR3 is TGTGCCAGCAGTCTTGTAGGGGGCGAGGCCGGGGAGCTGTTTTTT. It codes for CASSLVGGEAGELFF.

The chain links TRBV12-3 or TRBV12-4 to TRBJ1-4; D gene unclear. V gave up 3 bases and J gave up 8 bases, with 10 bases separating them. The CDR3 runs 13 residues. This CDR3 is CASSFQEWEKLFF. CDR3 bases: TGTGCCAGCAGTTTCCAGGAATGGGAAAAACTGTTTTTT.

This clonotype appeared many times. At one end the junction does not follow the germline gene, possibly because of a read error. The V and J genes are TRBV5-1 and TRBJ1-1; D call uncertain. The CDR3 consists of 14 residues. Germline lookup yields CDR1 SGHRS and CDR2 YFSETQ. For the CDR3, the DNA is TGTGCCAGCAGCTTAGTATCCGAAAACACTGAAGCTTTCTTT. This sequence encodes CASSLVSENTEAFF. Based on the CDR3 plus reference TRBV5-1 and TRBJ1-1, the full variable domain is KAGVTQTPRYLIKTRGQQVTLSCSPISGHRSVSWYQQTPGQGLQFLFEYFSETQRNKGNFPGRFSGRQFSNSRSEMNVSTLELGDSALYLCASSLVSENTEAFFGQGTRLTVV.

The rearrangement links TRBV11-2 to TRBJ2-3; the D gene is possibly TRBD2 (5 bases). CDR1 and CDR2 (germline): SGHAT, FQNNGV. V was cut by 5 bases and J by 1 base, with 13 bases left in between. The CDR3 extends over 15 amino acids. CDR3 protein: CASSLLGVGTDTQYF. CDR3 nucleotide sequence: TGTGCCAGCAGCCTACTCGGGGTAGGCACAGATACGCAGTATTTT.

The chain combines TRBV12-3 or TRBV12-4 with TRBJ2-1, with a possible D match to TRBD1 (5 bases). This CDR3 spans 16 amino acids. Trimming left V 6 bases short and J 0 bases short, with 15 bases between. The CDR3 spells CASSTLTETSYNEQFF. The CDR3 DNA reads as TGTGCCAGCAGCACCTTGACAGAGACCTCCTACAATGAGCAGTTCTTC.

This chain connects TRBV5-1 to TRBJ2-2; the D is unclear. CDR1 SGHRS and CDR2 YFSETQ come from the germline V gene. This CDR3 contains 14 residues. Trimming left V 6 bases short and J 2 bases short, with 11 bases between. CDR3 coding DNA: TGCGCCAGCATCTCCTACAGTAACACCGGGGAGCTGTTTTTT. Translated, it gives CASISYSNTGELFF.